Sequencing of this T cell receptor beta chain was carried out in a study of shared clonotypes between healthy human individuals (dated by TCRdb to 2018 to 2021). About the study as a whole: A couple of women and three men aged 18 to 49 years were included in the cohort. For each donor, three plates each were used for CD4 naive and CD4 memory, two plates were used for CD8 naive, and one plate was used for CD8 memory. To estimate repertoire size and how much clonotype sharing occurs between individuals, the study deeply sequenced the blood TCR repertoires of five healthy adults. Libraries were prepared and TCR repertoires were sequenced by different laboratories using diverse techniques, in order to increase sequencing depth and limit assay-specific biases. Each donor's leukapheresis produced roughly between roughly 0.85 and 9.5 billion PBMCs. Study-wide findings and limitations: Even with the large sequencing depth, rarefaction of the sorted-subset datasets indicated that sequencing was incomplete. Sampling was restricted to blood, and TCR repertoires in tissue are likely to differ from TCR repertoires in blood. Higher generation probabilities were observed for clonotypes shared by all four sorted-subset donors than for non-shared clonotypes. Pairwise subsampling led to the expectation that sequencing depth would affect the degree of clonotype sharing among donors. The genetic and exposure-history diversity represented was limited by the small number of donors. Estimated clonotype richness was generally larger for naive than for memory subsets. When a handful of donors were compared, the shared fraction of clonotypes was roughly 5% for naive CD4, approximately 3.5% for naive CD8, 2% to 2.5% for memory CD4, and under 0.5% for memory CD8.

Using the deep immunoSEQ assay, multiplex PCR amplified TCR CDR3 regions from genomic DNA. Genomic DNA extracted from each cell subset was distributed evenly over all wells of several immunoSEQ 96-well plates, and each plate served as one replicate. For sorted subsets, roughly 0.2 ug genomic DNA, equal to some 28,000 T cell genomes, was loaded into each replicate PCR. Purified libraries were measured with a Qubit 3.0 fluorometer, size-checked on a Bioanalyzer 2100, and measured again with the KAPA Library Quantification kit. Every immunoSEQ 96-well plate was sequenced on a separate single-read 150-cycle Illumina NextSeq 550 flow cell. Regarding the original processing steps: The immunoSEQ output contained only junctional sequences without quality scores, so filtering could not match that applied to full-length reads. Sequences were annotated with PyIR, a Python wrapper for IgBLAST v1.9, and V/J genes and CDR3 were assigned using IMGT germline references. Any read was removed if the V/J assignment was weak (E-value above 1e-6), the CDR3 was missing, or the read contained stop codons, out-of-frame junctions, or ambiguous translated residues. V3J clonotypes were defined as sequences sharing the same inferred V gene, J gene, and CDR3 amino acid sequence. Percentage overlap between repertoires was computed as shared unique clonotypes divided by the size of the smaller repertoire. Richness of each repertoire was evaluated using RTK rarefaction, the Chao1 estimator, and Recon v2.1 estimates of unobserved clonotypes. Generation probabilities for all TCRbeta clonotypes obtained by the gDNA method from a handful of donors were computed using OLGA. Here the immuneACCESS table is served through TCRdb, limited to in-frame sequences with V and J called. Missing clones are a known gap in these copies; in checked studies unresolved V genes cover under half, and the rest lacks a known reason. That table furnishes V, J and clone size, whereas the DNA furnished D and trimming. The table for this sample lists more than 2 million clones; 90% to 96% of them were counted only once. Approximately 0.13% of the sample comes from the top ten.

A note on this clone: Its antigen target is currently unknown. Base qualities are missing; no much larger clone stands one base away.

The V and J ends are trimmed by 3 bases and 4 bases, leaving 28 bases between them. The CDR3 measures 19 amino acids from cysteine to phenylalanine. Only the CDR3 DNA stays, 57 bases, in frame from base 1. CDR1 and CDR2 are read off the germline V gene (reference sequence) as GTSNPN and SVGIG. The donors were healthy, HIV-negative adults with no recently reported acute infections or vaccinations. Every donor was a Caucasian adult living in Nashville, Tennessee, USA. Magnetic negative selection was used to enrich CD4+ T cells, after which naive cells were positively selected on CD45RA and the negative fraction became the memory subset. Blood was obtained by leukapheresis, after which PBMCs were separated by Ficoll-Histopaque density gradient centrifugation and cryopreserved in liquid nitrogen vapor phase. Purity and quantity of every magnetically sorted T cell population were checked by analytical flow cytometry. Genomic DNA was isolated from each sorted fraction and quantified by UV absorbance on a Nanodrop 2000c.

Recombination connected TRBV30 to TRBJ2-1; TRBD1 might be the D gene, on 10 matching bases. The sample was naive CD4+ T cells sorted from blood. Read against the paper, the sample's cell subset or site label means: CD45RA+ positively selected. This TCR was sampled from a man younger than 35 in good health. The DNA sequence is given as TGTGCCTGGAGATACGGGACAGGGGTTAGCGGGGGCCTTTACAATGAGCAGTTCTTC. Its translation is CAWRYGTGVSGGLYNEQFF.